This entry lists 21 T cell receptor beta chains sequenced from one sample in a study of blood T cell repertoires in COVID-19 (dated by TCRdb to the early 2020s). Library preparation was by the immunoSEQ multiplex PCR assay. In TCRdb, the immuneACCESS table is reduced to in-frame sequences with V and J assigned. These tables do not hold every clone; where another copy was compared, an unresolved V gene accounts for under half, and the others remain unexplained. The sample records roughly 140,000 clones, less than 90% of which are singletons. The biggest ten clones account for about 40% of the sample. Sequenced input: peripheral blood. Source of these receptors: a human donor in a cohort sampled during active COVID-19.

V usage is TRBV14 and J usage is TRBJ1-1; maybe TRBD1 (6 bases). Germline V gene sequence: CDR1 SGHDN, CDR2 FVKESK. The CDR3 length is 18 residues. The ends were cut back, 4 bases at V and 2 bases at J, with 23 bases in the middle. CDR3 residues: CASSPLGGGLVLNTEAFF. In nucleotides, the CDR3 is TGTGCCAGCAGCCCTCTGGGGGGGGGCTTGGTCTTAAACACTGAAGCTTTCTTT.

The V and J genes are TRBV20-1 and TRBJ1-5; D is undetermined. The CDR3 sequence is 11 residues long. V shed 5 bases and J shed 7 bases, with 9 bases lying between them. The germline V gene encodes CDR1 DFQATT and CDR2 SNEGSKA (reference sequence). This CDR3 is CSARREQPQHF. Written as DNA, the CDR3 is TGCAGTGCTCGCCGGGAGCAGCCCCAGCATTTT.

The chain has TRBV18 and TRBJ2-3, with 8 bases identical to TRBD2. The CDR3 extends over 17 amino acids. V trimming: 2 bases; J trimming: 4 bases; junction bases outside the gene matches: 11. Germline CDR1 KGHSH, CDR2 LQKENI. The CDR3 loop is CASSPTGRGGRADTQYF. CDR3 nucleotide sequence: TGTGCCAGCTCACCAACGGGCCGGGGGGGCCGAGCAGATACGCAGTATTTT.

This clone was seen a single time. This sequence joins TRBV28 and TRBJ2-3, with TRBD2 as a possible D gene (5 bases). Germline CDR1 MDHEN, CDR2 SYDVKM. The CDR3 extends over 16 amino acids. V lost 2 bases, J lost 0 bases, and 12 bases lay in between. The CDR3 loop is CASSLAGSFSTDTQYF. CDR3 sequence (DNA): TGTGCCAGCAGTTTAGCGGGTTCCTTTAGCACAGATACGCAGTATTTT.

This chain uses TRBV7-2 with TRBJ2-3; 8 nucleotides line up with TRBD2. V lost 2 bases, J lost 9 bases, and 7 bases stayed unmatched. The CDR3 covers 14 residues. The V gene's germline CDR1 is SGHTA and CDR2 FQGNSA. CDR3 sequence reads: CASSLKAGGETQYF. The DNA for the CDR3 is TGTGCCAGCAGCTTAAAGGCGGGGGGAGAAACGCAGTATTTT. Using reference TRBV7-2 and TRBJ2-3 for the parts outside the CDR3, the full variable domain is GAGVSQSPSNKVTEKGKDVELRCDPISGHTALYWYRQSLGQGLEFLIYFQGNSAPDKSGLPSDRFSAERTGGSVSTLTIQRTQQEDSAVYLCASSLKAGGETQYFGPGTRLTVL.

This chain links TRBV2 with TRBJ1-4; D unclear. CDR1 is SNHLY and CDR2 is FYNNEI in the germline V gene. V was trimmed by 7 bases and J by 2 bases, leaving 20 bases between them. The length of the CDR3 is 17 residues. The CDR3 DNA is TGTGCCAGCACCGAACCGGTTTTTGAGGGTACTAATGAAAAACTGTTTTTT. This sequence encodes CASTEPVFEGTNEKLFF.

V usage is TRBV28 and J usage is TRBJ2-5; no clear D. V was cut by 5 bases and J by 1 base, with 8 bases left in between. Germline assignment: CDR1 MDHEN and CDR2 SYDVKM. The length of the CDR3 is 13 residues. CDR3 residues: CASSRLSQETQYF. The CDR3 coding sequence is TGTGCCAGCAGTAGACTGAGCCAAGAGACCCAGTACTTC.

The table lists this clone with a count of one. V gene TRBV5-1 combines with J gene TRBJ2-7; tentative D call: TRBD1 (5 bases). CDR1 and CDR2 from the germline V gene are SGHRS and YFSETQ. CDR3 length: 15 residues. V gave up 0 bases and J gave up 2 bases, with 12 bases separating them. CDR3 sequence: CASSLEQGRTYEQYF. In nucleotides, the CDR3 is TGCGCCAGCAGCTTGGAGCAGGGCCGGACCTACGAGCAGTACTTC.

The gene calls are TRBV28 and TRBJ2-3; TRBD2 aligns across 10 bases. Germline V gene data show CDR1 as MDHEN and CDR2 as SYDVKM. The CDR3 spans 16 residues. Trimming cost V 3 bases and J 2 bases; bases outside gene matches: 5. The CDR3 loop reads CASSFRLAGSTDTQYF. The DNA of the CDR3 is TGTGCCAGCAGTTTTCGACTAGCGGGTTCCACAGATACGCAGTATTTT.

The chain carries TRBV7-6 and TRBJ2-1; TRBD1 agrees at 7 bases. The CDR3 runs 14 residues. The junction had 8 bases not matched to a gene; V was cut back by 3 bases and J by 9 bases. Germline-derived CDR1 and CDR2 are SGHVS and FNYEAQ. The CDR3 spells CASSLEGGFGEQFF. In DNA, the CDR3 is TGTGCCAGCAGCTTGGAAGGGGGCTTTGGTGAGCAGTTCTTC. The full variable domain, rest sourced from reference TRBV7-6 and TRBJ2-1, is GAGVSQSPRYKVTKRGQDVALRCDPISGHVSLYWYRQALGQGPEFLTYFNYEAQQDKSGLPNDRFSAERPEGSISTLTIQRTEQRDSAMYRCASSLEGGFGEQFFGPGTRLTVL.

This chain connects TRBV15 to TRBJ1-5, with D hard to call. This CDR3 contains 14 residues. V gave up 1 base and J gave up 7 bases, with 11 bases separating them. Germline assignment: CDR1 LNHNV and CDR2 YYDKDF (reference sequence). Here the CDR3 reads CATSRVTESQPQHF. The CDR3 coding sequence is TGTGCCACCAGCAGAGTCACGGAGTCACAGCCCCAGCATTTT.

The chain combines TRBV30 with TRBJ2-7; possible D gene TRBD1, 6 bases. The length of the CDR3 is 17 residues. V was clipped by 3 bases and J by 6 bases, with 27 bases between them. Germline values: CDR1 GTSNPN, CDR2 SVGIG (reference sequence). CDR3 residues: CAWRAGDTNYVLAEQYF. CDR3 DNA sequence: TGTGCCTGGAGGGCAGGGGACACTAATTACGTACTGGCCGAGCAGTACTTC.

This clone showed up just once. The DNA for the CDR3 is TGTGCCAGCAGGCCATCAGGGGCAGCTGAAGCTTTCTTT. It codes for CASRPSGAAEAFF. The V gene is TRBV2, the J gene TRBJ1-1; weak D call: TRBD1 (6 bases). This CDR3 is built from 13 residues. Germline-derived CDR1 and CDR2 are SNHLY and FYNNEI. V dropped 6 bases and J dropped 6 bases, with 14 bases sitting between them.

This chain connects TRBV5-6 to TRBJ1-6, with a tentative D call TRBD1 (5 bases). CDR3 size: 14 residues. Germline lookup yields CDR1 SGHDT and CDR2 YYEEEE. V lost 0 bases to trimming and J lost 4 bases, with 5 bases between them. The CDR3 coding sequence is TGTGCCAGCAGCTTGGACAGGTATAATTCACCCCTCCACTTT. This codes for CASSLDRYNSPLHF.

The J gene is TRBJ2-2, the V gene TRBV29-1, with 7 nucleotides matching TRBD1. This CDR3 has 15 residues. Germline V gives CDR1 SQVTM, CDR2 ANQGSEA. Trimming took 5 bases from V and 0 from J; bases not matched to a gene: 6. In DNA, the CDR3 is TGCAGCGTTAAAGGGGGCCCAGCGAACACCGGGGAGCTGTTTTTT. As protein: CSVKGGPANTGELFF.

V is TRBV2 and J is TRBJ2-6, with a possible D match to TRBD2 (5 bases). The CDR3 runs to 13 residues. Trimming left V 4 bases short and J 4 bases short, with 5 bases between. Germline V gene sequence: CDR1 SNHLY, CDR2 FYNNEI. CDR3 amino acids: CASSAGGANVLTF. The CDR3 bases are TGTGCCAGCAGTGCGGGAGGGGCCAACGTCCTGACTTTC.

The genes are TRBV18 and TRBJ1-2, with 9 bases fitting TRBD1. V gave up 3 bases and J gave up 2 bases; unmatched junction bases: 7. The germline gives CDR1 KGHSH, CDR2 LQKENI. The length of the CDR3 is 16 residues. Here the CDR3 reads CASSPTGTGSNYGYTF. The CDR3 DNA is TGTGCCAGCTCACCCACGGGGACAGGGTCCAACTATGGCTACACCTTC.

CDR3 in DNA: TGTGCCAGCAGCCTTTCCCCGGGAGGGGAAGCTTTCTTT. It encodes CASSLSPGGEAFF. The J gene is TRBJ1-1, the V gene TRBV11-3; unclear D gene. The CDR3 is 13 amino acids. Germline CDR1 is SGHNT and CDR2 is YENEEA. Trimming shortened V by 5 bases and J by 8 bases, and 15 bases separated the two germline ends.

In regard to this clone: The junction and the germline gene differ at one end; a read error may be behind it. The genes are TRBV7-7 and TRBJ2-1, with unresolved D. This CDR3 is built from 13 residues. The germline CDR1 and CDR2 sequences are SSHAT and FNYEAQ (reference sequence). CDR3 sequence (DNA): TGTGCTAGCAGCTTAAATCTAAACAATGAGCAGTTCTTC. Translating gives CASSLNLNNEQFF.

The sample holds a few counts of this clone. The CDR3 spells CASSREGQFNQPQHF. CDR3 DNA sequence: TGTGCCAGCAGCCGGGAGGGTCAGTTTAATCAGCCCCAGCATTTT. The chain carries TRBV7-8 and TRBJ1-5; no firm D call. Trimming pared 5 bases from V and 4 bases from J, leaving 15 bases between. This CDR3 spans 15 amino acids. The germline CDR1 and CDR2 sequences are SGHVS and FQNEAQ.

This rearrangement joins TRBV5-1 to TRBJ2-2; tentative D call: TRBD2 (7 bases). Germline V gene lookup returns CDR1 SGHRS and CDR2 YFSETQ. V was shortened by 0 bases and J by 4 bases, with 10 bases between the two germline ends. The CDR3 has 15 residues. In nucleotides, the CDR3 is TGCGCCAGCAGCTTGGCGGGGGGCCTCACCGGGGAGCTGTTTTTT. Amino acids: CASSLAGGLTGELFF.